This TCR beta chain emerged from a study of T cells in Graves' hyperthyroidism and ophthalmopathy. The V and J ends lost 6 bases and 5 bases respectively, with 19 bases between them. Germline V gene lookup returns CDR1 PRHDT and CDR2 FYEKMQ (reference sequence). This CDR3 contains 15 residues. The investigators amplified TCR beta CDR3 regions from RNA transcripts. First-round RT-PCR of the TCR CDR3 relied on the HTBI primer set. TCRdb used MiXCR to reprocess the multiplex PCR reads, holding one entry per CDR3 protein. The sample shows 560,000 or so distinct CDR3 sequences, about 43% of them seen only once.

This TCR was recovered from a woman under 30 with Graves' hyperthyroidism. This chain joins TRBV13 and TRBJ1-1; D call uncertain. The source material was peripheral blood or thyroid tissue (not recorded which). CDR3 sequence: CASSFRRRTRTEAFF. CDR3 sequence (DNA): TGTGCCAGCAGTTTTAGACGGCGGACGAGGACTGAAGCTTTCTTT.